These 24 T cell receptor beta chains came from one sample sequenced in a study of blood T cell repertoires in COVID-19. The protocol was immunoSEQ multiplex PCR, while the TCRdb copy is restricted to in-frame clones and leaves out a portion. Among 30,000 to 40,000 clones listed, more than 85% were seen once. Input material: peripheral blood. Receptors were obtained from a male donor with active COVID-19.

J is TRBJ2-3 and V is TRBV9; 8 bases map to TRBD2. J lost 2 bases, V lost 4 bases, and 6 bases had no gene match. Germline V gene lookup returns CDR1 SGDLS and CDR2 YYNGEE. This CDR3 spans 15 amino acids. This chain's CDR3 is CASSRAGGATDTQYF. The CDR3 nucleotides are TGTGCCAGCAGCCGGGCCGGGGGGGCCACAGATACGCAGTATTTT.

The chain is built from TRBV30 and TRBJ2-7; D is undetermined. The CDR3 length is 13 residues. V was trimmed by 3 bases and J by 0 bases, leaving 9 bases between them. CDR1 and CDR2 (germline): GTSNPN, SVGIG (reference sequence). This CDR3 reads CAWSTGSSYEQYF. The DNA of the CDR3 is TGTGCCTGGAGCACGGGTAGCTCCTACGAGCAGTACTTC.

The V gene is TRBV7-8, the J gene TRBJ1-6; 7 positions agree with TRBD1. Germline V gene sequence: CDR1 SGHVS, CDR2 FQNEAQ. The CDR3 runs to 15 residues. V shed 6 bases, J shed 5 bases, and the junction held 7 bases outside the gene matches. In DNA form, the CDR3 reads TGTGCCAGCAGTCAAGGGGACAGCGATAATTCACCCCTCCACTTT. Translated: CASSQGDSDNSPLHF.

The gene calls are TRBV7-2 and TRBJ1-2; D is undetermined. The germline gives CDR1 SGHTA, CDR2 FQGNSA. Trimming cost V 1 base and J 5 bases, with 8 bases left between them. The CDR3 covers 13 residues. CDR3 sequence reads: CASSLDTRYGYTF. The DNA of the CDR3 is TGTGCCAGCAGCTTAGATACCCGGTATGGCTACACCTTC. Using reference TRBV7-2 and TRBJ1-2 for the parts outside the CDR3, the full variable domain is GAGVSQSPSNKVTEKGKDVELRCDPISGHTALYWYRQSLGQGLEFLIYFQGNSAPDKSGLPSDRFSAERTGGSVSTLTIQRTQQEDSAVYLCASSLDTRYGYTFGSGTRLTVV.

The chain combines TRBV6-2 or TRBV6-3 with TRBJ2-7; D is possibly TRBD1 (6 bases). This CDR3 contains 16 residues. Trimming left V 0 bases short and J 1 base short, with 13 bases between. In germline, CDR1 is MNHEY, CDR2 SVGEGT. The chain's CDR3 is CASSYSPGQMSYEQYF. In DNA, the CDR3 is TGTGCCAGCAGTTACTCACCCGGACAGATGTCCTACGAGCAGTACTTC.

The chain uses TRBV14 and TRBJ1-5; D unclear. The CDR3 is 15 residues long. Germline CDR1 SGHDN, CDR2 FVKESK. Trimming stripped 2 bases from V and 2 bases from J, with 10 bases between. The CDR3: CASSQTSGGNQPQHF. CDR3 bases: TGTGCCAGCAGCCAAACTTCTGGAGGCAATCAGCCCCAGCATTTT.

The V call is TRBV5-4, the J call TRBJ2-3, with D perhaps matching TRBD2 (6 bases). V was trimmed by 4 bases and J by 4 bases, leaving 19 bases between them. Germline values: CDR1 SGHNT, CDR2 YYREEE (reference sequence). This CDR3 has 16 residues. CDR3 sequence: CASSLRGLSIADTQYF. As DNA, the CDR3 is TGTGCCAGCAGCCTCCGGGGACTTAGCATAGCAGATACGCAGTATTTT.

V is TRBV3-1 (or the pseudogene TRBV3-2) and J is TRBJ1-1; D is perhaps TRBD1 (6 bases). The CDR3 extends over 14 amino acids. From germline, CDR1 is LGHDT and CDR2 YNNKEL (reference sequence). The V and J ends lost 1 base and 6 bases respectively, with 12 bases between them. The CDR3 here is CASSQVDRSAEAFF. DNA of the CDR3: TGTGCCAGCAGCCAAGTGGACAGATCGGCTGAAGCTTTCTTT.

The J gene is TRBJ2-7, the V gene TRBV7-6; the match to TRBD1 covers 12 bases. Germline V gives CDR1 SGHVS, CDR2 FNYEAQ. CDR3 length equals 15 residues. V was pared by 5 bases and J by 3 bases, with 5 bases of the junction left unmatched. Here the CDR3 reads CASSVGQGAYYEQYF. The CDR3 DNA follows: TGTGCCAGCAGCGTGGGACAGGGGGCATACTACGAGCAGTACTTC.

The V and J genes are TRBV15 and TRBJ2-7; 8 bases match TRBD1. Trimming took 1 base from V and 5 from J; bases not matched to a gene: 7. The germline gives CDR1 LNHNV, CDR2 YYDKDF (reference sequence). CDR3 length equals 15 residues. CDR3 nucleotides: TGTGCCACCAGCAGAGCCGGACAGGGTGTCAACGAGCAGTACTTC. Translation gives CATSRAGQGVNEQYF.

This clone appeared a single time. The V gene is TRBV6-5, the J gene TRBJ1-1; D not certain. V lost 6 bases and J lost 1, with 9 bases in between. The CDR3 spans 13 residues. In germline, CDR1 is MNHEY, CDR2 SVGAGI. The CDR3 sequence: CASSPRWNTEAFF. The CDR3 DNA is TGTGCCAGCAGCCCGAGATGGAACACTGAAGCTTTCTTT.

The chain is built from TRBV19 and TRBJ1-6; D gene uncertain. The CDR3 consists of 14 residues. V was cut by 7 bases and J by 3 bases, with 10 bases left in between. Germline assignment: CDR1 LNHDA and CDR2 SQIVND (reference sequence). The DNA for the CDR3 is TGTGCCAGTATGGGAGAAGGCTATAATTCACCCCTCCACTTT. Encoded protein: CASMGEGYNSPLHF.

The rearrangement joins TRBV4-1 to TRBJ1-2; 8 nucleotides agree with TRBD1. Trimming cost V 4 bases and J 5 bases; bases outside gene matches: 12. CDR3 length: 16 residues. Germline V lookup: CDR1 MGHRA, CDR2 YSYEKL. The DNA of the CDR3 is TGCGCCAGCAGCCGTCAGACAGGGGACGAGGTTTATGGCTACACCTTC. Translation: CASSRQTGDEVYGYTF.

The chain carries TRBV4-3 and TRBJ1-2; 9 positions match TRBD1. CDR1 LGHNA and CDR2 YSLEER come from the germline V gene. V was clipped by 0 bases and J by 7 bases; unmatched bases: 12. The length of the CDR3 is 17 residues. CDR3 residues: CASSQDQADRGLGGYTF. The CDR3, as DNA: TGCGCCAGCAGCCAAGATCAAGCGGACAGGGGCTTAGGTGGCTACACCTTC.

The V call is TRBV2, the J call TRBJ1-6, with D unclear. Deletions cut 8 bases from V and 9 bases from J, with 5 bases between. The CDR3 extends over 10 amino acids. Germline V gives CDR1 SNHLY, CDR2 FYNNEI. The DNA for the CDR3 is TGTGCCAGCTCTACTTCACCCCTCCACTTT. This codes for CASSTSPLHF.

This chain joins TRBV11-2 and TRBJ1-1; 8 bases agree with TRBD1. Losses at the gene ends were 5 bases for V and 3 bases for J; bases not matched to a gene: 17. The CDR3 has 18 amino acids. Per germline, CDR1 SGHAT and CDR2 FQNNGV. The CDR3 sequence: CASSHGQGRGRGYTEAFF. In nucleotides, the CDR3 is TGTGCCAGCAGCCACGGACAGGGAAGGGGTAGAGGCTACACTGAAGCTTTCTTT.

This chain connects TRBV6-5 to TRBJ1-1; D possibly corresponds to TRBD1 (5 bases). CDR3 size: 14 residues. CDR1 is MNHEY, CDR2 SVGAGI, per germline. Between the trimmed V and J ends, which lost 6 bases and 1 base, there was a span of 12 bases. The CDR3 DNA sequence: TGTGCCAGCAGCCAGGGCAGGCAGAACACTGAAGCTTTCTTT. As protein: CASSQGRQNTEAFF.

The J gene is TRBJ2-1, the V gene TRBV19, with TRBD2 identical over 8 bases. The V gene end was trimmed by 2 bases and the J gene end by 8 bases; junction bases not matched to a gene: 11. The CDR3 totals 16 residues. The germline CDR1 and CDR2 sequences are LNHDA and SQIVND (reference sequence). The CDR3 DNA reads TGTGCCAGTAGTATAAAGGGAGCGGGGGCCCTCGATGAGCAGTTCTTC. This sequence encodes CASSIKGAGALDEQFF. Full variable domain (missing parts from reference TRBV19 and TRBJ2-1): DGGITQSPKYLFRKEGQNVTLSCEQNLNHDAMYWYRQDPGQGLRLIYYSQIVNDFQKGDIAEGYSVSREKKESFPLTVTSAQKNPTAFYLCASSIKGAGALDEQFFGPGTRLTVL.

The chain carries TRBV4-2 and TRBJ1-1, with 10 bases lining up with TRBD1. Unmatched junction bases numbered 10, after V lost 3 bases and J lost 3 bases. The CDR3 is 17 amino acids. Germline CDR1 and CDR2: LGHNA and YNFKEQ. The CDR3 nucleotides read TGTGCCAGCAGCCATGCCGGGACAGGGGCAGTGGACACTGAAGCTTTCTTT. Its translation is CASSHAGTGAVDTEAFF.

The V and J genes are TRBV27 and TRBJ2-7, with TRBD2 as a possible D gene (5 bases). The CDR3 contains 16 residues. CDR1 is MNHEY and CDR2 is SMNVEV in the germline V gene (reference sequence). Trimming removed 6 bases at V and 0 bases at J, with 18 bases between. This CDR3 reads CASRRGRQAGSYEQYF. The CDR3 DNA sequence: TGTGCCAGCAGAAGAGGGCGGCAGGCCGGCTCCTACGAGCAGTACTTC.

This chain uses TRBV4-2 with TRBJ2-3, with 11 bases identical to TRBD2. Germline CDR1 and CDR2: LGHNA and YNFKEQ. Trimming at V came to 4 bases and at J to 0 bases, leaving 9 bases not matched to a gene. The CDR3 runs to 18 residues. The CDR3 DNA reads as TGTGCCAGCAGCCGCACGGAGGTAGCGGGGGGGAGCACAGATACGCAGTATTTT. As protein: CASSRTEVAGGSTDTQYF.

The CDR3 loop reads CSASDPSGSNEKLFF. The DNA for the CDR3 is TGCAGTGCTAGTGACCCAAGCGGGTCTAATGAAAAACTGTTTTTT. The V gene is TRBV20-1, the J gene TRBJ1-4; D uncertain. Trimming cost V 3 bases and J 3 bases, with 14 bases left between them. The V gene's germline CDR1 is DFQATT and CDR2 SNEGSKA (reference sequence). The CDR3 is 15 amino acids.

The CDR3 coding sequence is TGTGCCAGCGGAAACAGGGAAACCCATGGCTACACCTTC. Residues: CASGNRETHGYTF. This sequence joins TRBV7-3 and TRBJ1-2, with D perhaps matching TRBD1 (6 bases). Trimming shortened V by 8 bases and J by 6 bases, and 16 bases separated the two germline ends. CDR1 and CDR2 from the germline V gene are SGHTA and FQGTGA. The length of the CDR3 is 13 residues.

This chain joins TRBV6-2 or TRBV6-3 and TRBJ1-6; 8 bases agree with TRBD1. The junction had 3 bases not matched to a gene; V was cut back by 2 bases and J by 9 bases. Germline lookup yields CDR1 MNHEY and CDR2 SVGEGT. The CDR3 length is 14 residues. The DNA of the CDR3 is TGTGCCAGCAGTTACGTACAGGGGGGTTCACCCCTCCACTTT. Its translation: CASSYVQGGSPLHF.